The rows below give T cell receptor beta chains drawn from one sample of a study of CD8 T cells in Susac syndrome. One entry per CDR3 protein, called by TCRdb with MiXCR from the immunoSEQ multiplex PCR reads. The repertoire has about 440,000 distinct CDR3 sequences, around 85% of them found once; the top ten carry 0.09% to 0.15%. Sequencing used CD8+ T cells from PBMCs. The receptors stem from a human donor with multiple sclerosis. CDR3s include the opening cysteine and the closing phenylalanine or tryptophan. A D gene is named only where the DNA matches it firmly. Clone size, where shown, is once, few, many, or a class for clones that have expanded.

size	D	V	J	CDR3	DNA
.	.	TRBV19	TRBJ2-2	CASSTSGGVGGELFF	TGTGCCAGTAGTACCTCTGGAGGAGTTGGCGGGGAGCTGTTTTTT
.	TRBD1	TRBV27	TRBJ1-1	CASSLRTGSEAFF	TGTGCCAGCAGTTTACGGACAGGGTCCGAAGCTTTCTTT
.	TRBD1	TRBV12-3/TRBV12-4	TRBJ1-1	CASTATGVGSEAFF	TGTGCCAGCACCGCAACAGGGGTAGGATCTGAAGCTTTCTTT
.	TRBD1	TRBV10-3	TRBJ1-1	CAISETMRWGQGLRTEAFF	TGTGCCATCAGTGAAACAATGCGGTGGGGACAGGGGCTAAGAACTGAAGCTTTCTTT
.	.	TRBV5-4	TRBJ2-1	CASIPSSGEQFF	TGTGCCAGCATCCCTTCCTCGGGTGAGCAGTTCTTC
.	TRBD2	TRBV5-1	TRBJ2-1	CASSLASGDLNEQFF	TGCGCCAGCAGCTTGGCTAGCGGGGATTTAAATGAGCAGTTCTTC
.	TRBD1	TRBV4-1	TRBJ1-3	CASSKWTGSSGNTIYF	TGCGCCAGCAGCAAATGGACAGGATCATCTGGAAACACCATATATTTT
.	TRBD1	TRBV30	TRBJ1-5	CAWSLTNLLTGDQPQHF	TGTGCCTGGAGTCTCACAAACCTCTTGACAGGGGATCAGCCCCAGCATTTT
.	.	TRBV29-1	TRBJ2-5	CSVEVEDFLNPQYF	TGCAGCGTTGAAGTAGAGGACTTTCTCAATCCCCAGTACTTC
.	TRBD2	TRBV11-2	TRBJ2-7	CASSPGTSGNSYEQYF	TGTGCCAGCAGCCCCGGGACTAGCGGGAATTCCTACGAGCAGTACTTC
.	TRBD1	TRBV12-3/TRBV12-4	TRBJ1-2	CASSQTALGTGTFWYGYTF	TGTGCCAGCAGTCAAACCGCCTTAGGGACAGGGACTTTTTGGTATGGCTACACCTTC
.	TRBD2	TRBV7-9	TRBJ2-1	CASSLLAGGLRYNEQFF	TGTGCCAGCAGCTTACTAGCGGGGGGCCTAAGATACAATGAGCAGTTCTTC
few	.	TRBV12-3/TRBV12-4	TRBJ1-3	CASSLTSSGNTIYF	TGTGCCAGCAGTTTGACGAGCTCTGGAAACACCATATATTTT
.	TRBD1	TRBV30	TRBJ2-7	CAWRTGVYEQYF	TGTGCCTGGAGGACAGGGGTTTACGAGCAGTACTTC
.	.	TRBV19	TRBJ1-2	CASSEAWGAGYTF	TGTGCCAGTAGTGAAGCGTGGGGGGCCGGCTACACCTTC
.	TRBD1	TRBV7-6	TRBJ1-4	CASSLTGGNEKLFF	TGTGCCAGCAGTTTGACAGGGGGTAATGAAAAACTGTTTTTT
.	TRBD1	TRBV30	TRBJ1-1	CAWSVLGTGRGHTEAFF	TGTGCCTGGAGTGTACTGGGGACAGGGCGAGGGCACACTGAAGCTTTCTTT
.	.	TRBV4-1	TRBJ1-1	CASSQVTGMNTEAFF	TGCGCCAGCAGCCAGGTGACGGGGATGAACACTGAAGCTTTCTTT
.	TRBD1	TRBV2	TRBJ2-1	CASSGRWTGYNEQFF	TGTGCCAGCAGCGGACGGTGGACAGGCTACAATGAGCAGTTCTTC
few	TRBD2	TRBV14	TRBJ2-7	CASSLGLAGPYEQYF	TGTGCCAGCAGCCTAGGACTAGCGGGGCCCTACGAGCAGTACTTC
.	.	TRBV30	TRBJ2-2	CAWTSPDSPNTGELFF	TGTGCCTGGACCTCACCCGACAGCCCGAACACCGGGGAGCTGTTTTTT
.	TRBD2	TRBV11-1	TRBJ2-1	CASSSSPPGLAGGTNYNEQFF	TGTGCCAGCAGCTCCTCTCCTCCGGGACTAGCGGGGGGAACCAACTACAATGAGCAGTTCTTC
.	TRBD2	TRBV16	TRBJ2-1	CASSQSTGGTYNEQFF	TGTGCCAGCAGCCAATCTACGGGGGGTACGTACAATGAGCAGTTCTTC
.	.	TRBV19	TRBJ2-3	CASSTASATDTQYF	TGTGCCAGTAGTACCGCGTCCGCCACAGATACGCAGTATTTT
.	.	TRBV11-2	TRBJ2-7	CASSYRTIGLEDYEQYF	TGTGCCAGCAGCTACCGGACTATAGGGCTGGAGGATTACGAGCAGTACTTC
.	.	TRBV6-5	TRBJ1-4	CASRPTDGAREKLFF	TGTGCCAGCAGGCCGACGGACGGGGCGCGCGAAAAACTGTTTTTT
.	.	TRBV19	TRBJ2-1	CASTGGLSYNEQFF	TGTGCCAGTACAGGGGGGCTATCCTACAATGAGCAGTTCTTC
.	TRBD1	TRBV6-5	TRBJ1-2	CASSYGQGVNYGYTF	TGTGCCAGCAGTTATGGACAGGGGGTTAACTATGGCTACACCTTC
.	.	TRBV27	TRBJ2-5	CASSWGVLQETQYF	TGTGCCAGCAGTTGGGGGGTCCTTCAAGAGACCCAGTACTTC
.	TRBD2	TRBV11-2	TRBJ2-1	CASRTSGVYNEQFF	TGTGCCAGCAGGACTAGCGGAGTCTACAATGAGCAGTTCTTC
.	TRBD1	TRBV2	TRBJ1-2	CASSDPGQGGYGYTF	TGTGCCAGCAGTGACCCGGGACAGGGGGGCTATGGCTACACCTTC
.	.	TRBV27	TRBJ1-1	CASSYALALNTEAFF	TGTGCCAGCAGTTACGCCCTGGCCTTGAACACTGAAGCTTTCTTT
once	TRBD2	TRBV3-1	TRBJ2-3	CASSYRTSWSTDTQYF	TGTGCCAGCAGCTACAGGACTAGCTGGAGCACAGATACGCAGTATTTT